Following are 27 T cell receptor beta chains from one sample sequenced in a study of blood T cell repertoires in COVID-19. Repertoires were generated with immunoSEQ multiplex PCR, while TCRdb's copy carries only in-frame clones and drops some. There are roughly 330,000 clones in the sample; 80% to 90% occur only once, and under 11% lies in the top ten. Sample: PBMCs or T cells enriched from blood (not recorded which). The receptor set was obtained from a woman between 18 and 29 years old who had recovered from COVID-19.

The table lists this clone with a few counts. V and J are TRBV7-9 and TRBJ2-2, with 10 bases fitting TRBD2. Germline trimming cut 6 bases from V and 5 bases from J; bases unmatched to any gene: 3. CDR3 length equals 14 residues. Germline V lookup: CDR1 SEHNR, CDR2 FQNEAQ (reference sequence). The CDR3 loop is CASSSGRRTGELFF. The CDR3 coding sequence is TGTGCCAGCAGTAGCGGGAGGAGGACCGGGGAGCTGTTTTTT.

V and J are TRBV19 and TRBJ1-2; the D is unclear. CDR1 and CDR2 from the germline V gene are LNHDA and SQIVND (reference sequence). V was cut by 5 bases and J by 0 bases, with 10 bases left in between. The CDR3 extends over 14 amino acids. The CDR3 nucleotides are TGTGCCAGTAGTCCGACACACGCTAACTATGGCTACACCTTC. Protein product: CASSPTHANYGYTF. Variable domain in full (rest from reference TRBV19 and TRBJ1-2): DGGITQSPKYLFRKEGQNVTLSCEQNLNHDAMYWYRQDPGQGLRLIYYSQIVNDFQKGDIAEGYSVSREKKESFPLTVTSAQKNPTAFYLCASSPTHANYGYTFGSGTRLTVV.

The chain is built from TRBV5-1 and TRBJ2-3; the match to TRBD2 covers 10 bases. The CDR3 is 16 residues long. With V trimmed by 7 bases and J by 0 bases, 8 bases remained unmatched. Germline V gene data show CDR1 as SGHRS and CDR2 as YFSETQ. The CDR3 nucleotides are TGCGCCAGCCGGAGTAGCGGGGGGACTAGCACAGATACGCAGTATTTT. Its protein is CASRSSGGTSTDTQYF.

The CDR3 loop is CASSDPPGHLNYGYTF. The CDR3 bases are TGTGCCAGCAGTGACCCTCCGGGACACCTGAACTATGGCTACACCTTC. V is TRBV25-1 and J is TRBJ1-2; possible D gene TRBD1, 6 bases. Between the trimmed V and J ends, which lost 3 bases and 2 bases, there was a span of 16 bases. The V gene's germline CDR1 is MGHDK and CDR2 SYGVNS. CDR3 length: 16 residues.

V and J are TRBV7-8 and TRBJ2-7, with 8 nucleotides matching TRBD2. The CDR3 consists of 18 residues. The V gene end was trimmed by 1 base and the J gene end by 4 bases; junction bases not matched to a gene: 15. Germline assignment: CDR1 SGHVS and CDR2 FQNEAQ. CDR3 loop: CASSLERGRRSGSYEQYF. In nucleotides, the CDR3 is TGTGCCAGCAGCTTAGAAAGGGGGAGGAGGAGCGGGAGTTACGAGCAGTACTTC.

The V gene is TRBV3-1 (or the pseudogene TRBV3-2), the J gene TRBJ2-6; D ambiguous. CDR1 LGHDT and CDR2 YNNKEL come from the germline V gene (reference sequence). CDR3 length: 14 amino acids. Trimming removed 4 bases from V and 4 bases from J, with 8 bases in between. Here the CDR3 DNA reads TGTGCCAGCAGCCTAGCCCCAGGGGCCAACGTCCTGACTTTC. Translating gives CASSLAPGANVLTF.

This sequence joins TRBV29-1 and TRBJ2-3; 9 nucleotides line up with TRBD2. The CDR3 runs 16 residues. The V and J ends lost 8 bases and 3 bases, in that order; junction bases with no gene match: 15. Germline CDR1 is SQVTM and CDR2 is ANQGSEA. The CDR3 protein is CSMIDMRGGETDTQYF. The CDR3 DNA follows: TGCAGCATGATAGACATGCGCGGGGGGGAGACAGATACGCAGTATTTT.

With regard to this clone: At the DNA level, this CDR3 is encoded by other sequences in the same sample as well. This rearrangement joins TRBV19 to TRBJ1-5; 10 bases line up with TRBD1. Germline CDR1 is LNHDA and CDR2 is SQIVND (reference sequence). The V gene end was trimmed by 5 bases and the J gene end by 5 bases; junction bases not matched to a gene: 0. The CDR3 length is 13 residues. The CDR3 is CASSGTGDQPQHF. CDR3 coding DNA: TGTGCCAGTAGTGGGACAGGGGATCAGCCCCAGCATTTT.

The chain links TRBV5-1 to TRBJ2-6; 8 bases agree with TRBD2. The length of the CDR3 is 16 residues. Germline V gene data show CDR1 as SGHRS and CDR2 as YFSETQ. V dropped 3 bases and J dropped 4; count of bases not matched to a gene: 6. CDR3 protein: CASSSGGTTGANVLTF. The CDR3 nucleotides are TGCGCCAGCAGCTCGGGGGGGACCACAGGGGCCAACGTCCTGACTTTC. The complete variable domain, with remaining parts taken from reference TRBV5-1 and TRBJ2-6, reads KAGVTQTPRYLIKTRGQQVTLSCSPISGHRSVSWYQQTPGQGLQFLFEYFSETQRNKGNFPGRFSGRQFSNSRSEMNVSTLELGDSALYLCASSSGGTTGANVLTFGAGSRLTVL.

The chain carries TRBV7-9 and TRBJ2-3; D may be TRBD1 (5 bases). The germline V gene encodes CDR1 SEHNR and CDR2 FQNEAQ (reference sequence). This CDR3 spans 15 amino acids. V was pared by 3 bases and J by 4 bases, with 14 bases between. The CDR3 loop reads CASSFQGRLPDTQYF. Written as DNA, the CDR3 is TGTGCCAGCAGCTTTCAGGGCAGGCTCCCAGATACGCAGTATTTT.

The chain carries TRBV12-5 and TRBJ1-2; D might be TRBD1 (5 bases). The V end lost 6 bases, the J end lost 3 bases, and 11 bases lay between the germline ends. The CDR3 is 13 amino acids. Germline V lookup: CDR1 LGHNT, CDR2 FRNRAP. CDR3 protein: CASGQGMDYGYTF. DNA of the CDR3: TGTGCTAGTGGCCAGGGCATGGACTATGGCTACACCTTC. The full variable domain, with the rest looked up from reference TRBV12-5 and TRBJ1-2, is DARVTQTPRHKVTEMGQEVTMRCQPILGHNTVFWYRQTMMQGLELLAYFRNRAPLDDSGMPKDRFSAEMPDATLATLKIQPSEPRDSAVYFCASGQGMDYGYTFGSGTRLTVV.

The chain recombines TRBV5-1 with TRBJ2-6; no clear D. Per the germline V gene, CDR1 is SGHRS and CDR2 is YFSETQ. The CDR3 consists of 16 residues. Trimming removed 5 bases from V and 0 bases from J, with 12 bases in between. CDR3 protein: CASSHGASSGANVLTF. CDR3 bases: TGCGCCAGCAGTCATGGAGCAAGCTCTGGGGCCAACGTCCTGACTTTC.

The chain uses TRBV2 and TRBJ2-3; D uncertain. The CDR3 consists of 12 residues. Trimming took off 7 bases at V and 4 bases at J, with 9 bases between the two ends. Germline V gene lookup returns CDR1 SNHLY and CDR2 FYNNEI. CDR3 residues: CASTPQSDTQYF. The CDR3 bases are TGTGCCAGCACCCCCCAGTCAGATACGCAGTATTTT.

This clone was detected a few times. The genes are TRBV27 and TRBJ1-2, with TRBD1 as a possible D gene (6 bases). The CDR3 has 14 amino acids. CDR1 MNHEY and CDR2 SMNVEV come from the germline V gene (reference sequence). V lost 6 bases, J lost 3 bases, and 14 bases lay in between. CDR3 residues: CASRQQGMDYGYTF. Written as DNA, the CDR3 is TGTGCCAGCAGGCAACAGGGAATGGACTATGGCTACACCTTC.

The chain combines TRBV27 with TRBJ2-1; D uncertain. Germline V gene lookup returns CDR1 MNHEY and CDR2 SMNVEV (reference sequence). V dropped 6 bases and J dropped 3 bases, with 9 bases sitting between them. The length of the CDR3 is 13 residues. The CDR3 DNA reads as TGTGCCAGCAGCCCCGAGATCTACAATGAGCAGTTCTTC. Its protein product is CASSPEIYNEQFF.

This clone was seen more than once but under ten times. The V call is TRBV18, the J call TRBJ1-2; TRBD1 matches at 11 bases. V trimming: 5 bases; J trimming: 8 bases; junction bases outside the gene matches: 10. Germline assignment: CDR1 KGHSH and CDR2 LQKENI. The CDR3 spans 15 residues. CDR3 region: CASSRGQGAPEGYTF. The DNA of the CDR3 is TGTGCCAGCTCAAGAGGACAGGGGGCGCCGGAAGGCTACACCTTC.

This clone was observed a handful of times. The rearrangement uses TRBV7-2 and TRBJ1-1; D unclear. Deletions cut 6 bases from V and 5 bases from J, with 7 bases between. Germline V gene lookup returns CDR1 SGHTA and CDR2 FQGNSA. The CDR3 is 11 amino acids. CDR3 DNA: TGTGCCAGCAGTCCAGTTACTGAAGCTTTCTTT. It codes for CASSPVTEAFF.

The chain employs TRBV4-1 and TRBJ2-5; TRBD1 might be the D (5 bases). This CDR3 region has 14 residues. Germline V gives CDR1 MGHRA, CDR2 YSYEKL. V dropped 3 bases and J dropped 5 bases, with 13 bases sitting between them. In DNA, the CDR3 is TGCGCCAGCAGCCAGACTCAAGGGGTGGAGACCCAGTACTTC. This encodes CASSQTQGVETQYF.

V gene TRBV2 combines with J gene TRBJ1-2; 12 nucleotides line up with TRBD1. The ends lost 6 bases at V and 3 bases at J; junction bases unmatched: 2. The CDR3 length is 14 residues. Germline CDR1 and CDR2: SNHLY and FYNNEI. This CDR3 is CASRGTGGDYGYTF. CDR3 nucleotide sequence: TGTGCCAGCAGGGGGACAGGGGGCGACTATGGCTACACCTTC.

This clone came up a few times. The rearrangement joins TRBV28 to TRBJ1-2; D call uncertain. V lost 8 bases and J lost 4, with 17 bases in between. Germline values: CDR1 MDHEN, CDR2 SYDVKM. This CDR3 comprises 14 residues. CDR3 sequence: CASAPFPGLYGYTF. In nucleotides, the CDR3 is TGTGCCAGCGCTCCCTTCCCAGGCCTCTATGGCTACACCTTC.

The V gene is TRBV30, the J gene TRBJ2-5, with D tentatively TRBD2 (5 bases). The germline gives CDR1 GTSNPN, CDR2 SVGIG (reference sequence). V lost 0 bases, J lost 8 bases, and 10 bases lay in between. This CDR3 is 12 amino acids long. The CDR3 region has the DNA TGTGCCTGGAGTGTAAGGCTAGCTACCCAGTACTTC. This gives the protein CAWSVRLATQYF.

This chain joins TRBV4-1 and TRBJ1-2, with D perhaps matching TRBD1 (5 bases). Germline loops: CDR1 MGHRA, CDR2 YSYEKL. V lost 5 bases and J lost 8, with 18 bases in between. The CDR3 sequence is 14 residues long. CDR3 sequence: CASSVPGLLRGYTF. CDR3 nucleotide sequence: TGCGCCAGCAGCGTCCCGGGACTCCTTAGGGGCTACACCTTC.

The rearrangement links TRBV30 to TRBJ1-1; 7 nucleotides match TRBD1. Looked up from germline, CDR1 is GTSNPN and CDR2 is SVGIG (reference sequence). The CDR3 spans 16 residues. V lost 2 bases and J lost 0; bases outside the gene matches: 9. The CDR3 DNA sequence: TGTGCCTGGAGTAAGGGGACAGTTATTATGAACACTGAAGCTTTCTTT. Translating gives CAWSKGTVIMNTEAFF.

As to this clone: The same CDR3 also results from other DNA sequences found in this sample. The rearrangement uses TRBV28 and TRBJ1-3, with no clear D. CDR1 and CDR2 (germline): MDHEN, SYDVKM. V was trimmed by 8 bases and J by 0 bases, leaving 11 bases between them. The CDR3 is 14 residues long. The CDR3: CASSPGGSGNTIYF. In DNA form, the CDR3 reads TGTGCCAGCTCCCCCGGAGGCTCTGGAAACACCATATATTTT.

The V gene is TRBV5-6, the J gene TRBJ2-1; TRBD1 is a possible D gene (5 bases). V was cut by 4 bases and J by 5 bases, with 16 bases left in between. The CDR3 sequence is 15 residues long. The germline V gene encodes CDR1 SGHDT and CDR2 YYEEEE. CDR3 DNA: TGTGCCAGCAGCCCCCTCGGTGACAGAGACAATGAGCAGTTCTTC. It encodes CASSPLGDRDNEQFF.

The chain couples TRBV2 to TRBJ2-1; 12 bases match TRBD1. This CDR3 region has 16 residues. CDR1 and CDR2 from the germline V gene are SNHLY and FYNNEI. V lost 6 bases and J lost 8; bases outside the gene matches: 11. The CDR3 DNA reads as TGTGCCAGCAGCGCCGGGACAGGGGGCGGTTTCGATGAGCAGTTCTTC. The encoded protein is CASSAGTGGGFDEQFF. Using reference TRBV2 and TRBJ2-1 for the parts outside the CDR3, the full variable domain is EPEVTQTPSHQVTQMGQEVILRCVPISNHLYFYWYRQILGQKVEFLVSFYNNEISEKSEIFDDQFSVERPDGSNFTLKIRSTKLEDSAMYFCASSAGTGGGFDEQFFGPGTRLTVL.

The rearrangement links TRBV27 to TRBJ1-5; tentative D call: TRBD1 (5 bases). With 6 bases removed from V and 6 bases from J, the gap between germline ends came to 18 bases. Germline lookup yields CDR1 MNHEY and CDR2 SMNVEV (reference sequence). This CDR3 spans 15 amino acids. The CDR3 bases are TGTGCCAGCAGACCCCCGGGGGGGGTTCGTCAGCCCCAGCATTTT. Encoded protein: CASRPPGGVRQPQHF.